What follows are 22 T cell receptor beta chains derived from one specimen sequenced in a study of Ad26.COV2.S vaccination and SARS-CoV-2 variants. Sequenced by immunoSEQ multiplex PCR; TCRdb stores in-frame clones only, minus some. This sample has 120,000 to 150,000 clones; around 86% occur once, and the top ten carry approximately 5%. Sequenced here: peripheral blood, sampled after recovery from COVID-19. These receptors came from a human donor who had recovered from COVID-19.

V and J are TRBV13 and TRBJ1-2; D remains ambiguous. V was shortened by 0 bases and J by 4 bases, with 9 bases between the two germline ends. Germline V gene sequence: CDR1 PRHDT, CDR2 FYEKMQ (reference sequence). CDR3 length equals 14 residues. In DNA, the CDR3 is TGTGCCAGCAGCTTAGGTAGTCAGGTCTATGGCTACACCTTC. Encoded protein: CASSLGSQVYGYTF.

The V call is TRBV7-2, the J call TRBJ2-1, with 14 bases lining up with TRBD2. V was pared by 6 bases and J by 9 bases, with 16 bases of the junction left unmatched. The CDR3 contains 18 residues. Germline V CDR1 and CDR2: SGHTA, FQGNSA. CDR3 amino acids: CASSLRTSGGLVSFEQFF. As DNA, the CDR3 is TGTGCCAGCAGTCTGAGGACTAGCGGGGGGTTAGTGAGTTTTGAGCAGTTCTTC.

The V gene is TRBV7-2, the J gene TRBJ2-5; D is possibly TRBD1 (6 bases). The CDR3 length is 15 residues. Germline V gene data show CDR1 as SGHTA and CDR2 as FQGNSA. V lost 5 bases and J lost 5, with 18 bases in between. The CDR3 region is CASSARGHHGETQYF. The CDR3 DNA follows: TGTGCCAGCAGCGCGAGGGGACACCATGGGGAGACCCAGTACTTC.

The V gene is TRBV28, the J gene TRBJ1-2; no clear D. Germline V gene sequence: CDR1 MDHEN, CDR2 SYDVKM. V lost 6 bases to trimming and J lost 2 bases, with 16 bases between them. The CDR3 has 15 amino acids. CDR3 sequence (DNA): TGTGCCAGCAGCCCAGAAGAGTTCGGCAACTATGGCTACACCTTC. It encodes CASSPEEFGNYGYTF.

This chain joins TRBV7-9 and TRBJ2-7; 8 nucleotides line up with TRBD2. With V trimmed by 5 bases and J by 0 bases, 6 bases remained unmatched. Germline CDR1 reads SEHNR; CDR2 reads FQNEAQ (reference sequence). The CDR3 loop spans 15 amino acids. The DNA of the CDR3 is TGTGCCAGCAGCGTCCTAGCGGGCAGCTCCTACGAGCAGTACTTC. It yields the protein CASSVLAGSSYEQYF.

The rearrangement joins TRBV5-6 to TRBJ1-6, with no clear D. V dropped 2 bases and J dropped 9 bases, with 12 bases sitting between them. Looked up from germline, CDR1 is SGHDT and CDR2 is YYEEEE. The CDR3 covers 14 residues. The CDR3 nucleotides read TGTGCCAGCAGCTTTGGGGAGTTCGGTTCACCCCTCCACTTT. This gives the protein CASSFGEFGSPLHF.

The genes are TRBV4-3 and TRBJ1-1; possibly TRBD1 for D (6 bases). The CDR3 is 17 residues long. Trimming pared 0 bases from V and 1 base from J, leaving 15 bases between. Germline CDR1 LGHNA, CDR2 YSLEER. CDR3 nucleotide sequence: TGCGCCAGCAGCCAAGATTTGCAGGGGACCCCGAACACTGAAGCTTTCTTT. Translated, it gives CASSQDLQGTPNTEAFF.

A single count supports this clone. This rearrangement joins TRBV30 to TRBJ2-2, with a possible D match to TRBD1 (5 bases). Trimming removed 3 bases from V and 3 bases from J, with 11 bases in between. Looked up from germline, CDR1 is GTSNPN and CDR2 is SVGIG (reference sequence). This CDR3 region has 14 residues. CDR3 amino acids: CAWRTRVDTGELFF. CDR3 coding DNA: TGTGCCTGGAGGACCAGGGTGGACACCGGGGAGCTGTTTTTT.

This clone was observed a handful of times. The CDR3 region is CASSLRAGRDTEAFF. In DNA form, the CDR3 reads TGTGCCAGCAGCTTGAGGGCAGGGAGGGACACTGAAGCTTTCTTT. The chain recombines TRBV5-4 with TRBJ1-1; a weak D match, TRBD1 (5 bases). In germline, CDR1 is SGHNT, CDR2 YYREEE (reference sequence). This CDR3 contains 15 residues. Trimming stripped 1 base from V and 3 bases from J, with 13 bases between.

The chain has TRBV7-8 and TRBJ1-4; no reliable D call. The CDR3 sequence is 11 residues long. The V and J ends lost 1 base and 11 bases respectively, with 5 bases between them. CDR1 SGHVS and CDR2 FQNEAQ come from the germline V gene. This CDR3 reads CASSLEDKLFF. CDR3 nucleotides: TGTGCCAGCAGCTTAGAGGATAAACTGTTTTTT.

This clone was observed a few times. V is TRBV6-5 and J is TRBJ1-2; no clear D gene. Looked up from germline, CDR1 is MNHEY and CDR2 is SVGAGI. This CDR3 is 13 amino acids long. Trimming stripped 4 bases from V and 0 bases from J, with 6 bases between. The CDR3: CASSFSSNYGYTF. As DNA, the CDR3 is TGTGCCAGCAGTTTTTCCTCTAACTATGGCTACACCTTC.

This chain uses TRBV7-8 with TRBJ1-1; possible D gene TRBD1, 6 bases. The CDR3 contains 15 residues. Germline assignment: CDR1 SGHVS and CDR2 FQNEAQ. V was shortened by 5 bases and J by 7 bases, with 20 bases between the two germline ends. This CDR3 reads CASSAGEPHTNEAFF. CDR3 bases: TGTGCCAGCAGCGCAGGGGAGCCCCACACGAATGAAGCTTTCTTT. Looking up the rest from reference TRBV7-8 and TRBJ1-1 gives the full variable domain: GAGVSQSPRYKVAKRGQDVALRCDPISGHVSLFWYQQALGQGPEFLTYFQNEAQLDKSGLPSDRFFAERPEGSVSTLKIQRTQQEDSAVYLCASSAGEPHTNEAFFGQGTRLTVV.

The V call is TRBV28, the J call TRBJ2-5, with D perhaps TRBD2 (6 bases). In germline, CDR1 is MDHEN, CDR2 SYDVKM. The CDR3 extends over 13 amino acids. V lost 5 bases and J 4 bases, leaving 11 bases between the germline ends. CDR3 region: CASSGSGGETQYF. CDR3 DNA sequence: TGTGCCAGCAGTGGTAGCGGAGGAGAGACCCAGTACTTC.

This clone was found a few times. The V call is TRBV5-1, the J call TRBJ1-2; a possible D gene is TRBD1 (5 bases). Per the germline V gene, CDR1 is SGHRS and CDR2 is YFSETQ. This CDR3 is built from 15 residues. V was clipped by 4 bases and J by 4 bases, with 17 bases between them. CDR3 DNA: TGCGCCAGCAGCCCAGTGCCTGAGGGGCTCTATGGCTACACCTTC. Translating gives CASSPVPEGLYGYTF.

This sequence joins TRBV18 and TRBJ2-7; D assignment may be TRBD1 or TRBD2 (5 bases each). V was clipped by 6 bases and J by 1 base, with 16 bases between them. The CDR3 has 15 amino acids. Germline lookup yields CDR1 KGHSH and CDR2 LQKENI. The CDR3 here is CASSLPGTVSYEQYF. The CDR3 DNA follows: TGTGCCAGCTCTCTACCCGGGACCGTTTCCTACGAGCAGTACTTC.

This clone has a count of ten or more. The gene calls are TRBV10-1 and TRBJ1-1, with D perhaps TRBD1 (5 bases). Trimming took off 7 bases at V and 3 bases at J, with 12 bases between the two ends. The CDR3 covers 13 residues. Germline lookup yields CDR1 WNHNN and CDR2 SYGVQD (reference sequence). CDR3 nucleotides: TGCGCCAGCAAATCCCAGGGCGACACTGAAGCTTTCTTT. This translates into CASKSQGDTEAFF.

The chain uses TRBV7-9 and TRBJ2-7; 7 bases line up with TRBD2. The CDR3 runs to 16 residues. Germline CDR1 is SEHNR and CDR2 is FQNEAQ (reference sequence). J gave up 2 bases and V 2 bases, and 9 bases lay outside the gene matches. For the CDR3, the DNA is TGTGCCAGCAGCTTACCCCCTGGCGGGGGAACCTACGAGCAGTACTTC. Amino acids: CASSLPPGGGTYEQYF.

J is TRBJ1-6 and V is TRBV4-3; TRBD1 agrees at 7 bases. Germline V gene lookup returns CDR1 LGHNA and CDR2 YSLEER. Unmatched junction bases numbered 7, after V lost 0 bases and J lost 5 bases. This CDR3 spans 17 amino acids. The CDR3, as DNA: TGCGCCAGCAGCCAAGATCCCTCCGGGACAGATAATTCACCCCTCCACTTT. Protein product: CASSQDPSGTDNSPLHF.

The chain joins TRBV5-5 to TRBJ1-3; D may be TRBD1 (6 bases). The CDR3 has 16 amino acids. Germline V CDR1 and CDR2: SGHKS, YYEKEE (reference sequence). V dropped 4 bases and J dropped 4 bases, with 18 bases sitting between them. CDR3 bases: TGTGCCAGCAGCACCCGGGGGGACAACTTAGGAAACACCATATATTTT. Amino acids: CASSTRGDNLGNTIYF.

The chain uses TRBV19 and TRBJ2-7, with 12 bases identical to TRBD1. The CDR3 covers 18 residues. The germline V gene encodes CDR1 LNHDA and CDR2 SQIVND (reference sequence). J gave up 4 bases and V 0 bases, and 10 bases lay outside the gene matches. The CDR3 loop is CASSIDSAGTGGKYEQYF. The DNA for the CDR3 is TGTGCCAGTAGTATAGATTCCGCCGGGACAGGGGGCAAGTACGAGCAGTACTTC.

CDR3 DNA sequence: TGCAGCGTTGACTTGGTGCAAGAGACCCAGTACTTC. This codes for CSVDLVQETQYF. The gene calls are TRBV29-1 and TRBJ2-5, with unresolved D. The CDR3 runs 12 residues. Germline CDR1 is SQVTM and CDR2 is ANQGSEA. V was clipped by 3 bases and J by 2 bases, with 7 bases between them.

The chain uses TRBV2 and TRBJ1-2; D is possibly TRBD1 (5 bases). Trimming took 8 bases from V and 5 from J, leaving 12 bases between them. Germline V gives CDR1 SNHLY, CDR2 FYNNEI. The CDR3 runs 12 residues. This chain's CDR3 is CASRSGDYGYTF. The CDR3 DNA reads TGTGCCAGCCGGTCGGGGGATTATGGCTACACCTTC.